Below are 22 T cell receptor beta chains sequenced from a single sample in a study of vaccination and CD4 T cells after COVID-19. For these receptors, no antigen is known. The study sequenced cultured CD4+ T cell DNA using the Oncomine TCR Beta short-read assay. Using its own MiXCR run on the PCR reads, TCRdb lists one record per CDR3 protein. The profile shows 13,000 to 15,000 distinct CDR3 sequences, about 61% of them singletons. Treatment meaning: roughly 11-day PBMC culture with coronavirus spike peptide pools or control peptides (ViraFEST assay). The sample taken for sequencing was CD4+ T cells from blood, cultured in vitro. All receptors come from a human donor who had recovered from COVID-19.

V gene TRBV20-1 combines with J gene TRBJ2-1; the D is unclear. Trimming left V 2 bases short and J 5 bases short, with 19 bases between. Germline CDR1 reads DFQATT; CDR2 reads SNEGSKA (reference sequence). CDR3 length: 16 residues. For the CDR3, the DNA is TGCAGTGCTAGATTTCTCGCTAGTAGAGGAAACAATGAGCAGTTCTTC. Its protein product is CSARFLASRGNNEQFF.

The rearrangement joins TRBV6-5 to TRBJ1-6; tentative D call: TRBD1 (5 bases). V lost 0 bases and J 7 bases, leaving 13 bases between the germline ends. The CDR3 sequence is 16 residues long. The germline gives CDR1 MNHEY, CDR2 SVGAGI. The DNA of the CDR3 is TGTGCCAGCAGTTACTCGAAGGACACTGAGAATTCACCCCTCCACTTT. Its protein is CASSYSKDTENSPLHF.

This clonotype was seen more than once but under ten times. V usage is TRBV6-5 and J usage is TRBJ1-2, with TRBD1 matching 9 bases. The length of the CDR3 is 18 residues. The ends lost 2 bases at V and 0 bases at J; junction bases unmatched: 10. The germline CDR1 and CDR2 sequences are MNHEY and SVGAGI. The CDR3: CASSYGGTGIETNYGYTF. CDR3 DNA sequence: TGTGCCAGCAGTTACGGCGGGACAGGGATTGAGACTAACTATGGCTACACCTTC.

This sequence joins TRBV20-1 and TRBJ2-3; the match to TRBD2 covers 8 bases. This CDR3 is built from 16 residues. J lost 2 bases, V lost 2 bases, and 9 bases had no gene match. CDR1 is DFQATT, CDR2 SNEGSKA, per germline (reference sequence). DNA for the CDR3: TGCAGTGCTAGATGGACGGAGCGGGAGATCACAGATACGCAGTATTTT. Amino acid sequence: CSARWTEREITDTQYF.

This rearrangement joins TRBV20-1 to TRBJ1-5; D is unresolved. Germline CDR1 is DFQATT and CDR2 is SNEGSKA (reference sequence). The CDR3 contains 13 residues. V lost 2 bases and J 1 base, leaving 6 bases between the germline ends. CDR3 in DNA: TGCAGTGCTAGAAGGAAGAGCAATCAGCCCCAGCATTTT. It specifies CSARRKSNQPQHF.

The V and J genes are TRBV11-3 and TRBJ2-1; D ambiguous. The CDR3 runs to 13 residues. With 1 base removed from V and 2 bases from J, the gap between germline ends came to 3 bases. The germline gives CDR1 SGHNT, CDR2 YENEEA. CDR3 residues: CASSLGPYNEQFF. The DNA of the CDR3 is TGTGCCAGCAGCTTAGGCCCCTACAATGAGCAGTTCTTC.

The chain employs TRBV5-5 and TRBJ1-1; D call uncertain. V gave up 0 bases and J gave up 4 bases, with 7 bases separating them. The CDR3 has 13 amino acids. Germline CDR1 reads SGHKS; CDR2 reads YYEKEE (reference sequence). The CDR3 spells CASSLAIITEAFF. The CDR3 region has the DNA TGTGCCAGCAGCTTGGCCATCATCACTGAAGCTTTCTTT.

The chain combines TRBV7-9 with TRBJ2-7; TRBD2 aligns across 14 bases. The assigned J gene may be wrong: the sequence end matches TRBJ2-5 better. CDR1 and CDR2 (germline): SEHNR, FQNEAQ (reference sequence). The CDR3 extends over 17 amino acids. This chain's CDR3 is CASSRTGLAGVGETQYF. The CDR3 DNA is TGTGCCAGCAGCCGGACGGGACTAGCGGGAGTAGGAGAGACCCAGTACTTC.

The J gene is TRBJ1-3, the V gene TRBV5-1; D might be TRBD1 (6 bases). The V gene lost 4 bases and the J gene lost 4 bases, with 18 bases spanning the gap. CDR1 and CDR2 from the germline V gene are SGHRS and YFSETQ. CDR3 size: 16 residues. CDR3 amino acids: CASSPMTTGPGNTIYF. The CDR3 DNA reads TGCGCCAGCAGCCCAATGACAACAGGGCCCGGAAACACCATATATTTT.

The chain joins TRBV12-3 or TRBV12-4 to TRBJ1-5, with a weak D call TRBD1 (5 bases). V lost 0 bases, J lost 5 bases, and 8 bases lay in between. The CDR3 totals 14 residues. This chain's CDR3 is CASSLAAGDQPQHF. CDR3 in DNA: TGTGCCAGCAGTTTAGCGGCGGGGGATCAGCCCCAGCATTTT.

The table lists this clonotype with a count of one. V and J are TRBV24-1 and TRBJ2-3, with a tentative D call TRBD2 (6 bases). Per germline, CDR1 KGHDR and CDR2 SFDVKD. The ends were cut back, 1 base at V and 9 bases at J, with 19 bases in the middle. This CDR3 has 16 residues. The CDR3 is CATSDLRFGGVQTQYF. The CDR3 DNA sequence: TGTGCCACCAGTGATTTACGGTTCGGCGGGGTCCAGACGCAGTATTTT.

V is TRBV6-1 and J is TRBJ1-1; D perhaps matches TRBD1 (5 bases). V lost 5 bases and J 3 bases, leaving 10 bases between the germline ends. CDR3 length: 13 amino acids. Germline V CDR1 and CDR2: MNHNS, SASEGT. For the CDR3, the DNA is TGTGCCAGCAGTCGGGGCTACGACACTGAAGCTTTCTTT. It is translated as CASSRGYDTEAFF.

The chain recombines TRBV27 with TRBJ1-4; D gene unclear. Germline-derived CDR1 and CDR2 are MNHEY and SMNVEV (reference sequence). This CDR3 is 12 amino acids long. V lost 5 bases and J lost 7, with 8 bases in between. In DNA form, the CDR3 reads TGTGCCAGCAGTCGGTTTGGTGAAAAACTGTTTTTT. Residues: CASSRFGEKLFF. Combining the CDR3 with reference TRBV27 and TRBJ1-4 gives the whole variable domain EAQVTQNPRYLITVTGKKLTVTCSQNMNHEYMSWYRQDPGLGLRQIYYSMNVEVTDKGDVPEGYKVSRKEKRNFPLILESPSPNQTSLYFCASSRFGEKLFFGSGTQLSVL.

V gene TRBV24-1 combines with J gene TRBJ1-5, with 11 bases aligning to TRBD1. The CDR3 length is 16 residues. V trimming: 4 bases; J trimming: 6 bases; junction bases outside the gene matches: 7. Germline CDR1 is KGHDR and CDR2 is SFDVKD. The CDR3 nucleotides are TGTGCCACCAGTGACTCCGGACAGGGGGCAGCTCAGCCCCAGCATTTT. It specifies CATSDSGQGAAQPQHF.

V and J are TRBV20-1 and TRBJ2-5, with D possibly being TRBD2 (5 bases). Trimming stripped 6 bases from V and 4 bases from J, with 24 bases between. CDR1 is DFQATT, CDR2 SNEGSKA, per germline (reference sequence). This CDR3 region has 16 residues. CDR3 loop: CSASRRRVRARETQYF. The CDR3 DNA sequence: TGCAGTGCATCAAGGCGGCGGGTCCGGGCCAGAGAGACCCAGTACTTC.

CDR3 sequence (DNA): TGTGCCAGCTCACCACCGGGCGGGGGGAGCACAGATACGCAGTATTTT. It is translated as CASSPPGGGSTDTQYF. The chain is built from TRBV18 and TRBJ2-3; 8 positions agree with TRBD2. This CDR3 has 16 residues. Looked up from germline, CDR1 is KGHSH and CDR2 is LQKENI. Losses at the gene ends were 0 bases for V and 0 bases for J; bases not matched to a gene: 2.

The rearrangement uses TRBV7-8 and TRBJ2-7; D uncertain. The CDR3 is 12 residues long. Trimming removed 1 base at V and 5 bases at J, with 6 bases between. The germline V gene encodes CDR1 SGHVS and CDR2 FQNEAQ. DNA of the CDR3: TGTGCCAGCAGCTTAGGAGGCCACGAGCAGTACTTC. It is translated as CASSLGGHEQYF.

The chain combines TRBV5-1 with TRBJ2-2; TRBD1 matches at 7 bases. CDR1 SGHRS and CDR2 YFSETQ come from the germline V gene. The CDR3 has 15 residues. V gave up 4 bases and J gave up 3 bases; unmatched junction bases: 6. The CDR3 loop reads CASSRGQSYTGELFF. DNA of the CDR3: TGCGCCAGCAGCCGGGGACAGTCGTACACCGGGGAGCTGTTTTTT.

This clonotype was seen a few times. The chain employs TRBV7-9 and TRBJ1-1, with TRBD1 matching 8 bases. Losses at the gene ends were 5 bases for V and 4 bases for J; bases not matched to a gene: 9. Looked up from germline, CDR1 is SEHNR and CDR2 is FQNEAQ (reference sequence). The CDR3 sequence is 15 residues long. The CDR3 region is CASSLITGGVTEAFF. For the CDR3, the DNA is TGTGCCAGCAGCCTAATTACAGGGGGTGTCACTGAAGCTTTCTTT.

The chain is built from TRBV28 and TRBJ1-1; D gene uncertain. This CDR3 spans 13 amino acids. Germline loops: CDR1 MDHEN, CDR2 SYDVKM. Deletions cut 2 bases from V and 1 base from J, with 5 bases between. Here the CDR3 reads CASSLTGNTEAFF. Here the CDR3 DNA reads TGTGCCAGCAGTTTAACGGGGAACACTGAAGCTTTCTTT.

The rearrangement joins TRBV6-5 to TRBJ2-1, with 7 bases lining up with TRBD1. Germline V gene lookup returns CDR1 MNHEY and CDR2 SVGAGI. This CDR3 has 15 amino acids. V shed 4 bases, J shed 6 bases, and the junction held 9 bases outside the gene matches. Written as DNA, the CDR3 is TGTGCCAGCAGTTTCACAGGGGCTGGCTCCAATGAGCAGTTCTTC. It specifies CASSFTGAGSNEQFF.

This chain connects TRBV19 to TRBJ1-1; 7 nucleotides align to TRBD1. The germline V gene encodes CDR1 LNHDA and CDR2 SQIVND (reference sequence). The J segment lost 1 base and the V segment lost 5 bases, leaving 4 bases of the junction unmatched. The length of the CDR3 is 14 residues. CDR3 loop: CASSSGGSNTEAFF. DNA of the CDR3: TGTGCCAGTAGTTCAGGGGGTTCGAACACTGAAGCTTTCTTT.